The sequence of this TCR beta chain was determined in a study of CD8+ T cells in alopecia areata. Study context: The study gave treated patients oral tofacitinib at 5 to 10 mg twice daily. For 6 to 18 months, tofacitinib was taken, and 6 months off drug followed. Severity of treated patients was scored by affected scalp percentage. Overall study results and limits: Clonality exceeded that of normal scalp in lesional scalp, most notably in alopecia totalis/universalis.

Comments on this clone: No antigen is known for it.

RNA was isolated and reverse transcribed to cDNA, the sequencing template. The assay was immunoSEQ multiplex PCR, and TCRdb's table has in-frame clones only and misses some. Among around 150,000 clones listed, about three fifths were seen once. Trimming stripped 4 bases from V and 4 bases from J, with 13 bases between. Germline V lookup: CDR1 MGHRA, CDR2 YSYEKL. This CDR3 has 14 amino acids. Treatment denoted: oral pan-JAK inhibitor, 5-10 mg twice daily. The chain joins TRBV4-1 to TRBJ1-2; TRBD1 might be the D (5 bases). This TCR was sampled from a human donor with alopecia areata. Sequencing was performed on CD4+ T cells sorted from blood, taken at week 4, from a patient treated with tofacitinib. The CDR3, as DNA: TGCGCCAGCAGCCCAGGGTTGACGGGCTATGGCTACACCTTC. Protein sequence: CASSPGLTGYGYTF.